This TCR beta chain was captured by sequencing in a study of T cell changes during pregnancy in multiple sclerosis (dated by TCRdb to about 2019). General notes on the study: Changes in the T cell repertoire over the course of pregnancy were examined in this study in women with multiple sclerosis.

Library preparation was by the immunoSEQ multiplex PCR assay. Held by TCRdb, this immuneACCESS table contains in-frame sequences only and omits some clones. Under half of the omission traces to an unresolved V gene where checked; the cause of the rest is unknown. The sample table holds fewer than 85,000 clones, of which roughly nine tenths were seen once. The top ten clones comprise 1.5% to 2% of the sample. As regards this clone: The antigen it recognizes is unknown. The record has no base qualities; no much larger clone is one base away.

The junction shows trimming of 1 base on V and 9 bases on J, plus 23 bases between the germline ends. Taken from cysteine to phenylalanine, the CDR3 has 17 residues. CDR3 DNA only is kept here, 51 bases in frame from base 1. CDR1 and CDR2, looked up from the germline V gene, are SGHDT and YYEEEE. In this chain, TRBV5-6 is recombined with TRBJ2-1; D gene: possibly TRBD1, on 6 matching bases. The sample here was peripheral blood, taken in the first trimester of pregnancy. The clonotype was recovered from a female donor in good health, enrolled as a control in a pregnancy study. The DNA sequence follows: TGTGCCAGCAGCTTGTTCGAGGGACACGACGACTGGGGTGAGCAGTTCTTC. It specifies CASSLFEGHDDWGEQFF.